This entry lists 6 T cell receptor beta chains sequenced from one sample in a study of cytomegalovirus exposure and HLA in healthy donors. Primers included in the PCR were 60 Vbeta and 13 Jbeta primers. This table comes from immunoSEQ multiplex PCR, and its TCRdb copy is limited to in-frame clones, with some not included. The sample lists about 90,000 clones; 78% were seen once. Sequencing was carried out using PBMCs. Receptors were obtained from a middle-aged woman in good health and CMV-seropositive.

This chain uses TRBV28 with TRBJ2-7; 8 bases line up with TRBD2. J gave up 5 bases and V 8 bases, and 17 bases lay outside the gene matches. The CDR3 runs 16 residues. Per the germline V gene, CDR1 is MDHEN and CDR2 is SYDVKM. This CDR3 reads CASEGPGLAKKDEQYF. CDR3 sequence (DNA): TGTGCCAGCGAAGGACCAGGACTAGCAAAGAAGGACGAGCAGTACTTC.

V usage is TRBV2 and J usage is TRBJ1-1; 7 positions match TRBD1. Germline trimming cut 6 bases from V and 11 bases from J; bases unmatched to any gene: 9. The length of the CDR3 is 12 residues. The germline V gene has CDR1 SNHLY and CDR2 FYNNEI. This CDR3 is CASRTTGAVAFF. CDR3 in DNA: TGTGCCAGCAGAACCACAGGGGCGGTGGCTTTCTTT.

This clone ranks as medium-sized (0.01 to 0.1%). The chain employs TRBV4-1 and TRBJ2-6; possible D gene TRBD2, 5 bases. V was cut by 4 bases and J by 1 base, with 11 bases left in between. Germline V CDR1 and CDR2: MGHRA, YSYEKL. The CDR3 is 16 amino acids. The CDR3 bases are TGCGCCAGCAGCCCAAACGGGGAGTCTGGGGCCAACGTCCTGACTTTC. Protein sequence: CASSPNGESGANVLTF.

This chain links TRBV28 with TRBJ1-1, with D maybe TRBD1 (5 bases). V lost 6 bases and J lost 7, with 15 bases in between. CDR1 is MDHEN, CDR2 SYDVKM, per germline. There are 13 residues in the CDR3. Here the CDR3 reads CASSATGALEAFF. Written as DNA, the CDR3 is TGTGCCAGCAGCGCAACAGGAGCGCTTGAAGCTTTCTTT.

As concerns this clone: At one of its ends the junction is not consistent with the germline gene, which may arise from a read error. Distinct nucleotide sequences in the sample also encode this CDR3. This chain uses TRBV27 with TRBJ2-3; D is possibly TRBD2 (6 bases). This CDR3 is built from 15 residues. CDR1 is MNHEY, CDR2 SMNVEV, per germline (reference sequence). The CDR3 coding sequence is TGTGCCAGCAGTTTGGGGGGATATAGCACAGATACGCAGTACTTT. Protein sequence: CASSLGGYSTDTQYF.

V usage is TRBV15 and J usage is TRBJ1-4, with D possibly TRBD1 on 5 matching bases. The CDR3 is 15 residues long. CDR1 is LNHNV, CDR2 YYDKDF, per germline (reference sequence). V shed 8 bases and J shed 0 bases, with 13 bases lying between them. Here the CDR3 DNA reads TGTGCCACCGGGGCAGGAGGGGCAACTAATGAAAAACTGTTTTTT. It specifies CATGAGGATNEKLFF.